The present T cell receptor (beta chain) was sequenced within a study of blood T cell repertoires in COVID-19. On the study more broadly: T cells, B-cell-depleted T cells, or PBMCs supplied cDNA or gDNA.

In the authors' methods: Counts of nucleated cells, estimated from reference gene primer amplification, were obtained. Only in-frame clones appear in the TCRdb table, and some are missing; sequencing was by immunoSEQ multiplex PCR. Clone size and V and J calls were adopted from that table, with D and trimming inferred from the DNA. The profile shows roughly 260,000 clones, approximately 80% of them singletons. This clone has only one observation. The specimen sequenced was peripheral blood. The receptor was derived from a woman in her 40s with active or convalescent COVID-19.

CDR3 protein: CASREAGNTEAFF. CDR3 in DNA: TGTGCCAGCCGAGAGGCGGGGAACACTGAAGCTTTCTTT. This chain uses TRBV28 with TRBJ1-1, with no clear D. Germline lookup yields CDR1 MDHEN and CDR2 SYDVKM. The CDR3 spans 13 residues. Trimming removed 8 bases from V and 1 base from J, with 11 bases in between.